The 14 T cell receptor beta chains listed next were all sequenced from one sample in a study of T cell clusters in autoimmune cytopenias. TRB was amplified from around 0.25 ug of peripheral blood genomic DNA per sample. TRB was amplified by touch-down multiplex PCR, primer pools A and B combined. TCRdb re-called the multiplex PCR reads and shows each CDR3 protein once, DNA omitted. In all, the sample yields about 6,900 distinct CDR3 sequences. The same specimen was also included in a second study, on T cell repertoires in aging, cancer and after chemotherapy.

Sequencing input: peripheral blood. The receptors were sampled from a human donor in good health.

The CDR3 protein is CASSSGPAWTF. This chain connects TRBV6-2 or TRBV6-3 to TRBJ1-2; TCRdb outputs TRBD1, but without DNA this stays unchecked. The CDR3 length is 11 residues. Germline V CDR1 and CDR2: MNHEY, SVGEGT.

CDR3 loop: CASSLVDHPSTDTQYF. The chain has TRBV5-1 and TRBJ2-3. The CDR3 consists of 16 residues. From germline, CDR1 is SGHRS and CDR2 YFSETQ.

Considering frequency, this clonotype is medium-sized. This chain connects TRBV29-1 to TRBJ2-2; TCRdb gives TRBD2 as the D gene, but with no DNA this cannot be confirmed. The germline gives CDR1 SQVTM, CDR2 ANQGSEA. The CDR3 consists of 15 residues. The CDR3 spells CSAPLAGEVTGELFF.

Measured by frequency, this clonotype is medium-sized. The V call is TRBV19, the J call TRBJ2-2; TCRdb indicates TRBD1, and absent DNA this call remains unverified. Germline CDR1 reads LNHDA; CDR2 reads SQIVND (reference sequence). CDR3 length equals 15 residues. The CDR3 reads CASMRGDTGTGELFF.

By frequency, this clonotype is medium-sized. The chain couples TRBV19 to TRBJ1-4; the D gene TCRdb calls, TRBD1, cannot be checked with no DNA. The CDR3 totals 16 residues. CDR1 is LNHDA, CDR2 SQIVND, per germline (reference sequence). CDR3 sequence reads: CASSMDHGGLNEKLFF. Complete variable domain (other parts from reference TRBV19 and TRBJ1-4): DGGITQSPKYLFRKEGQNVTLSCEQNLNHDAMYWYRQDPGQGLRLIYYSQIVNDFQKGDIAEGYSVSREKKESFPLTVTSAQKNPTAFYLCASSMDHGGLNEKLFFGSGTQLSVL.

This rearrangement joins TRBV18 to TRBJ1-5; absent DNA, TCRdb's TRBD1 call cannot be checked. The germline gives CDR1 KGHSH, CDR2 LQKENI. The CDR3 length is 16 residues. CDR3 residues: CASSPLGTLSNQPQHF.

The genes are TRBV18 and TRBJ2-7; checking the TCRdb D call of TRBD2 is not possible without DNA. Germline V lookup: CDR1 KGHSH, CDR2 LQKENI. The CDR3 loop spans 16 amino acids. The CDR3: CASSSGLAGGSYEQYF.

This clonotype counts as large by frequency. The CDR3 protein is CASSEAQGSGSTDTQYF. This chain joins TRBV6-1 and TRBJ2-3; TCRdb proposes TRBD2, but this gene call is untestable without DNA. Germline CDR1 is MNHNS and CDR2 is SASEGT. This CDR3 comprises 17 residues.

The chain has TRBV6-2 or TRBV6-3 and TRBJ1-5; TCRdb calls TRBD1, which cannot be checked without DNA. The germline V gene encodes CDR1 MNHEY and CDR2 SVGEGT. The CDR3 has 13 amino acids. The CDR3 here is CASSPGPLGPQHF.

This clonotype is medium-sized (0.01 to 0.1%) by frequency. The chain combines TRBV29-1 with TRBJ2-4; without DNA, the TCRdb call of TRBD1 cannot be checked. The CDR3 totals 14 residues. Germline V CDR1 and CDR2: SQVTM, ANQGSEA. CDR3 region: CSVGPGTGENIQYF.

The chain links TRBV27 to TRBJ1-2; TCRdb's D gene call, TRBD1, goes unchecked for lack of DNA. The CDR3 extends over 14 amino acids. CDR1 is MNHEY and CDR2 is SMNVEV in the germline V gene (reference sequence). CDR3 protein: CASSPRGWGYGYTF.

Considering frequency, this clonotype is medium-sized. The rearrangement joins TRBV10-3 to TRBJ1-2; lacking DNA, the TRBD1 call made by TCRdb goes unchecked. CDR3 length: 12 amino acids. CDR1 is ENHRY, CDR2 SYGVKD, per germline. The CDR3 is CATLDGYYGYTF.

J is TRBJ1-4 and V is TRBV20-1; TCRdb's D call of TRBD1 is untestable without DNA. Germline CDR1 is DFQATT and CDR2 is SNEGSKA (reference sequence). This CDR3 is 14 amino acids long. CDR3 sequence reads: CSAKSTGINEKLFF.

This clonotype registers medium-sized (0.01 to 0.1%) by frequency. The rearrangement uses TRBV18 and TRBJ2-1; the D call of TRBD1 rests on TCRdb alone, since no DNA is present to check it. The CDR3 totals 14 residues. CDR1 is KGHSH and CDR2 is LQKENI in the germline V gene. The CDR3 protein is CASSPWDSYNEQFF.